The 10 T cell receptor beta chains below all came from one sample that was sequenced in a study of blood T cell repertoires in COVID-19. Assay used: immunoSEQ multiplex PCR; TCRdb lists only in-frame clones, some missing. The sample comprises approximately 250,000 clones, roughly 88% of which are singletons, and roughly 6.2% rests with the top ten. What was sequenced was peripheral blood. The source is a woman aged 80 or over with COVID-19, enrolled during active disease.

The chain combines TRBV7-2 with TRBJ2-5, with 10 bases lining up with TRBD2. The CDR3 has 17 residues. V lost 5 bases, J lost 5 bases, and 14 bases stayed unmatched. CDR1 is SGHTA and CDR2 is FQGNSA in the germline V gene. CDR3 DNA: TGTGCCAGCAGCGAATACTCCCAGCGGGGGGGCCCGGAGACCCAGTACTTC. It yields the protein CASSEYSQRGGPETQYF.

The genes are TRBV4-1 and TRBJ1-4; D not certain. The CDR3 sequence is 16 residues long. Germline lookup yields CDR1 MGHRA and CDR2 YSYEKL. V was cut by 0 bases and J by 8 bases, with 16 bases left in between. CDR3 DNA sequence: TGCGCCAGCAGCCAAGATAGTTGGGGAGGTGAAGAAAAACTGTTTTTT. Translating gives CASSQDSWGGEEKLFF.

Concerning this clone itself: Other nucleotide sequences in the sample specify the same CDR3. The chain employs TRBV7-9 and TRBJ1-5, with D tentatively TRBD1 (5 bases). V was pared by 5 bases and J by 6 bases, with 17 bases between. Germline CDR1 SEHNR, CDR2 FQNEAQ (reference sequence). CDR3 length: 15 residues. The CDR3 DNA is TGTGCCAGCAGCCCACGGGGGGGTGGTAGTCAGCCCCAGCATTTT. Translation gives CASSPRGGGSQPQHF.

The CDR3 reads CASGQVGTDTQYF. The CDR3 nucleotides read TGTGCCAGCGGCCAGGTGGGCACAGATACGCAGTATTTT. The chain joins TRBV7-2 to TRBJ2-3; D is uncertain. Per germline, CDR1 SGHTA and CDR2 FQGNSA. The CDR3 consists of 13 residues. Trimming took 8 bases from V and 1 from J, leaving 10 bases between them. Complete variable domain (other parts from reference TRBV7-2 and TRBJ2-3): GAGVSQSPSNKVTEKGKDVELRCDPISGHTALYWYRQSLGQGLEFLIYFQGNSAPDKSGLPSDRFSAERTGGSVSTLTIQRTQQEDSAVYLCASGQVGTDTQYFGPGTRLTVL.

The rearrangement links TRBV4-1 to TRBJ2-2; D perhaps matches TRBD1 (5 bases). The V gene's germline CDR1 is MGHRA and CDR2 YSYEKL. Deletions cut 5 bases from V and 6 bases from J, with 13 bases between. This CDR3 is built from 14 residues. CDR3 in amino acids: CASSSQGTAGELFF. Written as DNA, the CDR3 is TGCGCCAGCAGCTCCCAGGGTACGGCCGGGGAGCTGTTTTTT.

The genes are TRBV6-5 and TRBJ1-6, with D hard to call. This CDR3 spans 14 amino acids. Germline V CDR1 and CDR2: MNHEY, SVGAGI. V lost 0 bases and J lost 11, with 11 bases in between. CDR3 nucleotides: TGTGCCAGCAGTTACTCTGACGGGCGGGCACCCCTCCACTTT. This sequence encodes CASSYSDGRAPLHF.

This chain uses TRBV5-8 with TRBJ1-3, with D possibly matching TRBD1 (5 bases). Looked up from germline, CDR1 is SGHTS and CDR2 is YDEGEE. V lost 4 bases and J 0 bases, leaving 11 bases between the germline ends. The CDR3 runs to 15 residues. CDR3 protein: CASSAGLYSGNTIYF. CDR3 nucleotide sequence: TGTGCCAGCAGCGCAGGGCTCTACTCTGGAAACACCATATATTTT.

CDR3 loop: CASDSFNQPQHF. The CDR3 nucleotides read TGTGCCAGTGACAGTTTCAATCAGCCCCAGCATTTT. The rearrangement joins TRBV19 to TRBJ1-5; a possible D gene is TRBD1 (5 bases). Trimming cost V 8 bases and J 3 bases, with 8 bases left between them. This CDR3 is 12 amino acids long. Germline V lookup: CDR1 LNHDA, CDR2 SQIVND (reference sequence).

This chain links TRBV28 with TRBJ1-1; D is possibly TRBD1 (5 bases). In germline, CDR1 is MDHEN, CDR2 SYDVKM. The CDR3 contains 14 residues. V shed 8 bases and J shed 4 bases, with 17 bases lying between them. The CDR3 coding sequence is TGTGCCAGCTTTCCAGGGTTAATAGGCACTGAAGCTTTCTTT. Translation gives CASFPGLIGTEAFF.

This clone was picked up a small number of times. This rearrangement joins TRBV15 to TRBJ2-3; 12 nucleotides agree with TRBD1. With V trimmed by 0 bases and J by 6 bases, 4 bases remained unmatched. The germline CDR1 and CDR2 sequences are LNHNV and YYDKDF (reference sequence). This CDR3 comprises 16 residues. CDR3 nucleotide sequence: TGTGCCACCAGCAGAGAAGTAGGGACAGGGGGCGATACGCAGTATTTT. It codes for CATSREVGTGGDTQYF.